This T cell receptor beta chain was documented in a study of OX40 agonist ivuxolimab in advanced cancers. Study background: The group had a mean age of 60 years, ranged from about 23 to 85, and was roughly 83% male.

Data came from immunoSEQ multiplex PCR; TCRdb stores just in-frame clones and leaves some out. The data contain 30,000 to 45,000 clones, 85% to 90% of them singletons. V was clipped by 6 bases and J by 2 bases; unmatched bases: 4. There are 14 residues in the CDR3. Germline assignment: CDR1 MGHRA and CDR2 YSYEKL. The chain recombines TRBV4-1 with TRBJ2-7; 10 bases line up with TRBD1. This clonotype was obtained from an adult with an advanced solid tumor such as melanoma, head and neck, liver or kidney cancer. Sequencing was performed on CD4+ or CD8+ T cells sorted from blood, taken in a trial of the OX40 agonist ivuxolimab. In DNA, the CDR3 is TGCGCCAGCAGAGACAGGGGGCCAACCTACGAGCAGTACTTC. Translated: CASRDRGPTYEQYF.